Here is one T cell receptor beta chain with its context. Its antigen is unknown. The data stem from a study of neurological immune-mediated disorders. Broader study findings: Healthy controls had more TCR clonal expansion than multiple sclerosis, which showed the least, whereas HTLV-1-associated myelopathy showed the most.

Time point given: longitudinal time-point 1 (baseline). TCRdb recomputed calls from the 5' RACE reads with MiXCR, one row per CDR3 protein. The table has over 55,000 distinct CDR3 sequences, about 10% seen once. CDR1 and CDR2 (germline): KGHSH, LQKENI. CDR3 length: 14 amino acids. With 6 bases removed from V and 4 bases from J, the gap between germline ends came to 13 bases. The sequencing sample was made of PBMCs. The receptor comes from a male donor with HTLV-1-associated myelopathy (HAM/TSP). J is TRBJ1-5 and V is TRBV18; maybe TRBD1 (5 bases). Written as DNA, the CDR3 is TGTGCCAGCTCTCTCGACAGCGGTAATCAGCCCCAGCATTTT. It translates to CASSLDSGNQPQHF.